Each of the 11 T cell receptor beta chains below was sequenced from the same sample in a study of Graves' ophthalmopathy and Graves' hyperthyroidism. The sequenced template was RNA, covering the TCR beta CDR3 region. Amplification began with first-round RT-PCR using HTBI primers, then second-round multiplex PCR was performed. TCRdb re-called the multiplex PCR reads with MiXCR, one entry per CDR3 protein. The sample has around 600,000 distinct CDR3 sequences, roughly 39% seen once. Sequenced material: peripheral blood. These receptors were collected from an adult man with Graves' ophthalmopathy.

The chain couples TRBV11-2 to TRBJ1-1, with a tentative D call TRBD1 (5 bases). This CDR3 has 14 residues. Germline-derived CDR1 and CDR2 are SGHAT and FQNNGV. V lost 1 base and J 5 bases, leaving 11 bases between the germline ends. The CDR3 spells CASSLVPGGTEAFF. The CDR3 nucleotides are TGTGCCAGCAGCTTAGTGCCGGGGGGAACTGAAGCTTTCTTT.

This clonotype appeared many times. This chain connects TRBV7-2 to TRBJ2-7; D perhaps matches TRBD1 (6 bases). CDR1 is SGHTA and CDR2 is FQGNSA in the germline V gene. The CDR3 totals 13 residues. V gave up 2 bases and J gave up 6 bases, with 11 bases separating them. The CDR3 nucleotides read TGTGCCAGCAGCTTACAAAACAGGGTCGAGCAGTACTTC. It encodes CASSLQNRVEQYF.

V usage is TRBV12-3 or TRBV12-4 and J usage is TRBJ2-1; 8 bases are a match to TRBD1. Unmatched junction bases numbered 3, after V lost 2 bases and J lost 6 bases. This CDR3 is 14 amino acids long. CDR3 DNA sequence: TGTGCCAGCAGTTTACCCGGACAGGGCAATGAGCAGTTCTTC. Protein sequence: CASSLPGQGNEQFF.

The rearrangement uses TRBV6-5 and TRBJ1-6; 8 nucleotides line up with TRBD1. Germline trimming cut 2 bases from V and 4 bases from J; bases unmatched to any gene: 10. CDR1 is MNHEY and CDR2 is SVGAGI in the germline V gene. CDR3 length: 18 amino acids. CDR3 DNA: TGTGCCAGCAGTTACGGTGGGGGACAGGAGCTTTATAATTCACCCCTCCACTTT. Translation gives CASSYGGGQELYNSPLHF.

The chain carries TRBV27 and TRBJ1-5, with D unclear. With 5 bases removed from V and 6 bases from J, the gap between germline ends came to 17 bases. Germline V gives CDR1 MNHEY, CDR2 SMNVEV (reference sequence). The CDR3 runs 15 residues. CDR3 coding DNA: TGTGCCAGCAGTGAAGCCCGAGGGATAGGTCAGCCCCAGCATTTT. Amino acid sequence: CASSEARGIGQPQHF.

This clonotype appeared a few times. The chain carries TRBV7-3 and TRBJ2-5; D gene ambiguous. Trimming stripped 5 bases from V and 4 bases from J, with 11 bases between. CDR1 is SGHTA and CDR2 is FQGTGA in the germline V gene. CDR3 length: 13 residues. The CDR3 region has the DNA TGTGCCAGCAGCCCCATCCGCGGAGAGACCCAGTACTTC. Translation gives CASSPIRGETQYF.

A remark on this clonotype: One junction end disagrees with the germline gene, perhaps due to a read error. The V gene is TRBV7-7, the J gene TRBJ1-1; D not resolved. This CDR3 region has 18 residues. Per germline, CDR1 SSHAT and CDR2 FNYEAQ (reference sequence). CDR3 loop: CASSLIINQRSGVAEAFF. CDR3 coding DNA: TGTGCTAGCAGCTTAATTATAAATCAACGGAGTGGCGTGGCTGAAGCTTTCTTT.

Concerning this clonotype itself: One end of the junction is discordant with germline, which a read error may explain. The chain uses TRBV10-3 and TRBJ2-7, with D possibly being TRBD2 (5 bases). The CDR3 consists of 12 residues. In germline, CDR1 is ENHRY, CDR2 SYGVKD. The chain's CDR3 is CASSYSGFEQYF. The CDR3 DNA follows: TGTGCCAGCAGTTACTCGGGGTTTGAGCAGTACTTC.

About this clonotype itself: Being one base from a much bigger clone, this may be a read error. The V gene is TRBV9, the J gene TRBJ2-7; D is uncertain. The CDR3 length is 14 residues. The ends were cut back, 3 bases at V and 7 bases at J, with 17 bases in the middle. Germline CDR1 and CDR2: SGDLS and YYNGEE. CDR3 in amino acids: CASSEGPTGGEQYF. The CDR3 nucleotides read TGTGCCAGCAGCGAAGGACCGACGGGTGGAGAGCAGTACTTC.

This chain uses TRBV20-1 with TRBJ2-2; 9 nucleotides match TRBD1. The ends lost 6 bases at V and 5 bases at J; junction bases unmatched: 7. This CDR3 has 14 amino acids. Germline lookup yields CDR1 DFQATT and CDR2 SNEGSKA (reference sequence). The CDR3 sequence: CSAPLTGGTGELFF. The CDR3 DNA reads as TGCAGTGCCCCCCTGACAGGGGGAACCGGGGAGCTGTTTTTT.

The V call is TRBV24-1, the J call TRBJ1-5; TRBD1 is a possible D gene (6 bases). Germline values: CDR1 KGHDR, CDR2 SFDVKD. With 2 bases removed from V and 5 bases from J, the gap between germline ends came to 12 bases. The CDR3 consists of 15 residues. CDR3 nucleotides: TGTGCCACCAGTGATTCGGGGACAAGGGATCAGCCCCAGCATTTT. It is translated as CATSDSGTRDQPQHF.